This entry lists 19 T cell receptor beta chains sequenced from one sample in a study of metastatic and nonmetastatic thyroid tumors. No treatment of any kind had been given to any patient before thyroid surgery. TCRdb re-called the PCR reads via MiXCR. The sample lists approximately 4,300 clones, about 37% occurring once. Sequenced sample: adjacent normal tissue. The receptors stem from a male donor with papillary thyroid cancer or a benign thyroid nodule (not recorded which). Some clones in this sample may be carry-over from other donors' samples.

The chain combines TRBV27 with TRBJ2-1; D possibly corresponds to TRBD2 (7 bases). This CDR3 spans 14 amino acids. Germline V lookup: CDR1 MNHEY, CDR2 SMNVEV (reference sequence). Trimming shortened V by 10 bases and J by 6 bases, and 19 bases separated the two germline ends. CDR3: CATHTRGAINEQFF. CDR3 sequence (DNA): TGTGCCACCCACACTCGGGGGGCTATCAATGAGCAGTTCTTC.

This clone came up a few times. CDR3 in amino acids: CASSLESFGTDEAFF. The CDR3 coding sequence is TGCGCCAGCAGCTTGGAGAGTTTCGGGACGGATGAAGCTTTCTTT. The genes are TRBV5-1 and TRBJ1-1, with D tentatively TRBD1 (5 bases). V lost 0 bases and J lost 7, with 16 bases in between. This CDR3 contains 15 residues. CDR1 and CDR2 (germline): SGHRS, YFSETQ.

The sample holds a few counts of this clone. Sequence at one end of the junction differs from germline and may be a read error. The chain combines TRBV29-1 with TRBJ2-2, with D maybe TRBD2 (7 bases). The germline V gene encodes CDR1 SQVTM and CDR2 ANQGSEA. The CDR3 extends over 13 amino acids. The CDR3 sequence: CSVDTGNCGGLFF. In nucleotides, the CDR3 is TGCAGCGTCGATACAGGGAATTGCGGGGGGCTGTTTTTT.

This clone ranks as medium-sized (0.01 to 0.1%). The chain is built from TRBV7-3 and TRBJ2-7; a possible D gene is TRBD1 (6 bases). Germline CDR1 and CDR2: SGHTA and FQGTGA. V was cut by 1 base and J by 3 bases, with 10 bases left in between. The CDR3 is 14 amino acids. The CDR3 is CASSLSRDNYEQYF. CDR3 bases: TGTGCCAGCAGCTTAAGCCGGGACAACTACGAGCAGTACTTC.

This clone came up a few times. The J gene is TRBJ2-1, the V gene TRBV7-8, with 12 nucleotides matching TRBD1. This CDR3 region has 17 residues. Germline CDR1 SGHVS, CDR2 FQNEAQ. V lost 5 bases to trimming and J lost 7 bases; unmatched junction nucleotides: 12. CDR3 in DNA: TGTGCCAGCAGCCCACCGGGACAGGGGGCTATCGGGAATGAGCAGTTCTTC. It translates to CASSPPGQGAIGNEQFF.

The sample holds many counts of this clone. A much more abundant neighbour one base away suggests this may be a read error. This sequence joins TRBV2 and TRBJ2-5; 7 bases are a match to TRBD1. CDR1 SNHLY and CDR2 FYNNEI come from the germline V gene. CDR3 size: 13 residues. V shed 11 bases and J 4 bases; nucleotides not matched to a gene: 10. DNA for the CDR3: TGTGCCGGCCAAACAGGGGAACGAGAGACCCAGTACTTC. Translating it yields CAGQTGERETQYF. The full variable domain, completed using reference TRBV2 and TRBJ2-5, is EPEVTQTPSHQVTQMGQEVILRCVPISNHLYFYWYRQILGQKVEFLVSFYNNEISEKSEIFDDQFSVERPDGSNFTLKIRSTKLEDSAMYFCAGQTGERETQYFGPGTRLLVL.

The chain has TRBV12-3 or TRBV12-4 and TRBJ2-1, with D unclear. CDR3 length: 11 amino acids. V was cut by 4 bases and J by 2 bases, with 0 bases left in between. The CDR3 region is CASSSYNEQFF. The CDR3 nucleotides are TGTGCCAGCAGTTCCTACAATGAGCAGTTCTTC.

The chain employs TRBV12-3 or TRBV12-4 and TRBJ2-2; unclear D gene. Trimming pared 5 bases from V and 4 bases from J, leaving 5 bases between. The CDR3 covers 12 residues. The CDR3 DNA is TGTGCCAGCAGTCGACCCACCGGGGAGCTGTTTTTT. Translated, it gives CASSRPTGELFF.

V gene TRBV12-3 or TRBV12-4 combines with J gene TRBJ1-2; D remains unclear. Deletions cut 2 bases from V and 3 bases from J, with 7 bases between. CDR3 length: 13 residues. CDR3 protein: CASSLSGDYGYTF. The CDR3 DNA sequence: TGTGCCAGCAGTTTATCTGGGGACTATGGCTACACCTTC.

With respect to this clone: Additional DNA sequences in this sample encode the identical CDR3. This chain links TRBV19 with TRBJ1-6; D possibly corresponds to TRBD1 (5 bases). Trimming pared 6 bases from V and 10 bases from J, leaving 16 bases between. Germline V gene data show CDR1 as LNHDA and CDR2 as SQIVND (reference sequence). CDR3 length: 14 residues. CDR3 amino acids: CASSPGAKWSPLHF. CDR3 DNA: TGTGCCAGTAGCCCCGGGGCTAAGTGGTCACCCCTCCACTTT.

This clone turned up a few times. The chain uses TRBV12-5 and TRBJ2-7; a weak D match, TRBD2 (5 bases). Trimming removed 5 bases at V and 0 bases at J, with 8 bases between. In germline, CDR1 is LGHNT, CDR2 FRNRAP. The CDR3 sequence is 13 residues long. This CDR3 is CASGAGFSYEQYF. The CDR3 nucleotides are TGTGCTAGTGGTGCGGGCTTCTCCTACGAGCAGTACTTC.

This chain joins TRBV12-3 or TRBV12-4 and TRBJ2-3; D is possibly TRBD1 or TRBD2 (5 bases each). The CDR3 loop spans 12 amino acids. V was pared by 4 bases and J by 9 bases, with 11 bases between. CDR3 residues: CASSSGGDTQYF. The CDR3 nucleotides are TGTGCCAGCAGTTCTGGGGGTGACACGCAGTATTTT.

Regarding this clone: An end of the junction differs from the germline gene, which may be a read error. The gene calls are TRBV28 and TRBJ2-1, with D possibly being TRBD2 (6 bases). Per germline, CDR1 MDHEN and CDR2 SYDVKM. The CDR3 sequence is 13 residues long. In DNA, the CDR3 is TGTGCCAGCAGTTTGGGACTTAACAATGATCAGTTCTTC. Protein sequence: CASSLGLNNDQFF.

Regarding this clone: A single base separates this from a much larger clone, so it may be a read error. Distinct nucleotide sequences in the sample also encode this CDR3. CDR3 region: CASSGGGVDEQYF. The CDR3 DNA reads as TGTGCCAGCAGCGGGGGGGGAGTGGACGAGCAGTACTTC. The gene calls are TRBV9 and TRBJ2-7, with TRBD2 identical over 7 bases. This CDR3 is 13 amino acids long. Germline V gene lookup returns CDR1 SGDLS and CDR2 YYNGEE. J lost 5 bases, V lost 3 bases, and 5 bases had no gene match. Combining the CDR3 with reference TRBV9 and TRBJ2-7 gives the whole variable domain DSGVTQTPKHLITATGQRVTLRCSPRSGDLSVYWYQQSLDQGLQFLIQYYNGEERAKGNILERFSAQQFPDLHSELNLSSLELGDSALYFCASSGGGVDEQYFGPGTRLTVT.

This clone was observed a handful of times. The chain combines TRBV6-1 with TRBJ1-5; TRBD1 matches 7 bases. This CDR3 has 13 amino acids. V trimming: 6 bases; J trimming: 5 bases; junction bases outside the gene matches: 4. Germline V lookup: CDR1 MNHNS, CDR2 SASEGT. The CDR3 loop is CASRGDSDQPQHF. CDR3 bases: TGTGCCAGCAGGGGGGACAGTGATCAGCCCCAGCATTTT.

The chain is built from TRBV20-1 and TRBJ1-1; no definite D call. V was pared by 4 bases and J by 1 base, with 16 bases between. This CDR3 is built from 15 residues. Germline CDR1 is DFQATT and CDR2 is SNEGSKA (reference sequence). The DNA for the CDR3 is TGCAGTGCTAACACATATCGGACGGGGAACACTGAAGCTTTCTTT. Amino acids: CSANTYRTGNTEAFF.

The genes are TRBV24-1 and TRBJ2-3; 10 nucleotides match TRBD2. Germline CDR1 reads KGHDR; CDR2 reads SFDVKD. This CDR3 region has 15 residues. V lost 5 bases, J lost 3 bases, and 4 bases stayed unmatched. The CDR3 bases are TGTGCCACCAGTGCGGCTAGCGGGAGAACAGATACGCAGTATTTT. Protein product: CATSAASGRTDTQYF.

This clone came up once. V and J are TRBV20-1 and TRBJ1-2; D is uncertain. Germline values: CDR1 DFQATT, CDR2 SNEGSKA (reference sequence). V lost 2 bases and J lost 1, with 14 bases in between. This CDR3 region has 15 residues. CDR3 nucleotides: TGCAGTGCTAGACCGTTTCGCGGGGATAACTATGGCTACACCTTC. Translated, it gives CSARPFRGDNYGYTF.

The chain links TRBV2 to TRBJ2-2; 7 bases align to TRBD2. Trimming took 4 bases from V and 7 from J; bases not matched to a gene: 6. In germline, CDR1 is SNHLY, CDR2 FYNNEI. The CDR3 is made up of 14 amino acids. The DNA of the CDR3 is TGTGCCAGCAGTGGGCCGGGGGGTGACGGGGAGCTGTTTTTT. This sequence encodes CASSGPGGDGELFF.